Only a few counts were recorded for the clone carrying this T cell receptor beta chain. No antigen is known for it. V lost 4 bases to trimming and J lost 2 bases; unmatched junction nucleotides: 3. Germline CDR1 and CDR2: SGHRS and YFSETQ. This CDR3 is 16 amino acids long. This entry belongs to a study of human CD8 memory T cell subsets. Study conclusions and caveats: High, similar diversity marked stem-like memory and precursor exhausted T cells but not effector memory cells.

Libraries for TCR beta were constructed using UMI-labeled 5' RACE. Via MiXCR, TCRdb re-called the 5' RACE reads, giving one row per CDR3 protein. Among 8,300 or so distinct CDR3 sequences listed, under 4% were seen once. This sequence was found in a human donor in good health. The sample was CD8+ T cells from PBMCs. The chain has TRBV5-1 and TRBJ2-3; 14 nucleotides agree with TRBD2. For the CDR3, the DNA is TGCGCCAGCAGCCTGGGACTAGCGGGGGTCACAGATACGCAGTATTTT. Translating gives CASSLGLAGVTDTQYF.